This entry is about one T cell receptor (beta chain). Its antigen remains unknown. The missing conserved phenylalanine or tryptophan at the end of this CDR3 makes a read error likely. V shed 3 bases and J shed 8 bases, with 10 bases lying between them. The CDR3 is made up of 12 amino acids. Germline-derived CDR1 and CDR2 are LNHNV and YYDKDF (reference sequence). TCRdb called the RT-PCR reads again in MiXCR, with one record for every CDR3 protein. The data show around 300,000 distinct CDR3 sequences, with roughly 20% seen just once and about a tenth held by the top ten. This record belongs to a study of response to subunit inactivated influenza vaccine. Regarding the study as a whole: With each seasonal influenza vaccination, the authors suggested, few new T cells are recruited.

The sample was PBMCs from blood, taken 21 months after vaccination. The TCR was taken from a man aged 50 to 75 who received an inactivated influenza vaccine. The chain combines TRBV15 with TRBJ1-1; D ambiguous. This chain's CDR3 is CATSSGLPEAFL. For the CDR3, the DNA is TGTGCCACCAGCAGCGGGCTCCCCGAAGCTTTCCTT.